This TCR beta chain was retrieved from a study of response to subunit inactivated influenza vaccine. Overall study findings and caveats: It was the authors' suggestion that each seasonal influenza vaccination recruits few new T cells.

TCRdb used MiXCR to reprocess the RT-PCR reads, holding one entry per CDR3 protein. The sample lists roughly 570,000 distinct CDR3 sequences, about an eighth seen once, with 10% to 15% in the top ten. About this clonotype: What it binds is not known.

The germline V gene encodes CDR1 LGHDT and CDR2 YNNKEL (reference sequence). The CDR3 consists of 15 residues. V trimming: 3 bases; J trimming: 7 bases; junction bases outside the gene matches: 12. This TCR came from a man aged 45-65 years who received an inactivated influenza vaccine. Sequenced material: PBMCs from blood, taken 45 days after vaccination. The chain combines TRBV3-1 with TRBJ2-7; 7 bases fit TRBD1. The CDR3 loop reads CASSHNAGQGEEQYF. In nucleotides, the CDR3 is TGTGCCAGCAGCCACAACGCAGGCCAGGGGGAAGAGCAGTACTTC.